These 19 T cell receptor beta chains were all obtained from the same sample, sequenced in a study of cytomegalovirus exposure and HLA in healthy donors. Amplification used 60 Vbeta primers and 13 Jbeta primers. Data came from immunoSEQ multiplex PCR; TCRdb stores just in-frame clones and leaves some out. Of 90,000 or so clones listed, around 74% are singletons. Source material: PBMCs. The receptors stem from a man aged 25 to 45 in good health and CMV-seropositive.

The V gene is TRBV6-5, the J gene TRBJ1-3; possible D gene TRBD1, 6 bases. V dropped 6 bases and J dropped 5 bases, with 14 bases sitting between them. Per germline, CDR1 MNHEY and CDR2 SVGAGI. The CDR3 has 14 amino acids. DNA of the CDR3: TGTGCCAGCAGCCCACAGGGTTCTAGAAACACCATATATTTT. The encoded protein is CASSPQGSRNTIYF.

CDR3 in DNA: TGTGCCAGCAGCGGAGCCGGACAGGGAGAAACACCGAGAAAATACGAGCAGTACTTC. It yields the protein CASSGAGQGETPRKYEQYF. The V call is TRBV5-6, the J call TRBJ2-5; TRBD1 matches 8 bases. Judging by the DNA end, TRBJ2-7 fits better; the J call may be wrong. Germline loops: CDR1 SGHDT, CDR2 YYEEEE. The length of the CDR3 is 19 residues.

The chain couples TRBV29-1 to TRBJ2-5, with a tentative D call TRBD2 (5 bases). The J call may not be correct, given that the DNA end is closer to TRBJ2-7. Germline values: CDR1 SQVTM, CDR2 ANQGSEA. The CDR3 is 13 residues long. The CDR3 sequence: CSVPGRTHYEQYF. CDR3 bases: TGCAGCGTTCCGGGGAGAACCCACTACGAGCAGTACTTC.

The V and J genes are TRBV7-2 and TRBJ1-6; 7 bases match TRBD1. Germline V gene sequence: CDR1 SGHTA, CDR2 FQGNSA. This CDR3 is 13 amino acids long. V was clipped by 5 bases and J by 6 bases; unmatched bases: 1. The CDR3, as DNA: TGTGCCAGCAGCGGGACAGTTAATTCACCCCTCCACTTT. Protein product: CASSGTVNSPLHF.

V and J are TRBV7-3 and TRBJ1-2; no firm D call. The CDR3 is made up of 14 amino acids. Between the trimmed V and J ends, which lost 5 bases and 2 bases, there was a span of 12 bases. Looked up from germline, CDR1 is SGHTA and CDR2 is FQGTGA. The CDR3 coding sequence is TGTGCCAGCAGCCGCGGTTCCGTCAACTATGGCTACACCTTC. It is translated as CASSRGSVNYGYTF.

This clone has a handful of counts. The rearrangement links TRBV19 to TRBJ2-6; a possible D gene is TRBD2 (6 bases). CDR3 length: 17 residues. V was clipped by 3 bases and J by 2 bases, with 14 bases between them. Germline V gives CDR1 LNHDA, CDR2 SQIVND (reference sequence). The CDR3 sequence: CASSIVGGSAGANVLTF. The DNA for the CDR3 is TGTGCCAGTAGTATTGTCGGGGGAAGCGCTGGGGCCAACGTCCTGACTTTC. Combining the CDR3 with reference TRBV19 and TRBJ2-6 gives the whole variable domain DGGITQSPKYLFRKEGQNVTLSCEQNLNHDAMYWYRQDPGQGLRLIYYSQIVNDFQKGDIAEGYSVSREKKESFPLTVTSAQKNPTAFYLCASSIVGGSAGANVLTFGAGSRLTVL.

V and J are TRBV7-9 and TRBJ1-1; 7 bases align to TRBD1. This CDR3 is 18 amino acids long. V was pared by 0 bases and J by 5 bases, with 15 bases of the junction left unmatched. Germline V gene data show CDR1 as SEHNR and CDR2 as FQNEAQ (reference sequence). CDR3 bases: TGTGCCAGCAGCTTAGCGAGAGCCTTCGACAGGGATCCAACTGAAGCTTTCTTT. It codes for CASSLARAFDRDPTEAFF. Supplemented by reference TRBV7-9 and TRBJ1-1, the full variable domain reads DTGVSQNPRHKITKRGQNVTFRCDPISEHNRLYWYRQTLGQGPEFLTYFQNEAQLEKSRLLSDRFSAERPKGSFSTLEIQRTEQGDSAMYLCASSLARAFDRDPTEAFFGQGTRLTVV.

This chain links TRBV7-9 with TRBJ2-1, with 9 bases identical to TRBD1. This CDR3 has 13 residues. CDR1 and CDR2 from the germline V gene are SEHNR and FQNEAQ (reference sequence). Losses at the gene ends were 6 bases for V and 8 bases for J; bases not matched to a gene: 5. The CDR3 region has the DNA TGTGCCAGCAGTCGAAGACAGGGGGATGAGCAGTTCTTC. Its translation: CASSRRQGDEQFF.

This chain connects TRBV12-5 to TRBJ2-3; TRBD2 aligns across 12 bases. The trim removed 6 bases at V and 2 bases at J, leaving 6 bases unmatched. There are 16 residues in the CDR3. Germline CDR1 and CDR2: LGHNT and FRNRAP. CDR3 sequence reads: CASGSGLAGITDTQYF. CDR3 coding DNA: TGTGCTAGTGGCTCAGGACTAGCGGGGATCACAGATACGCAGTATTTT.

The rearrangement joins TRBV19 to TRBJ1-4; no definite D call. The CDR3 sequence is 12 residues long. CDR1 and CDR2 from the germline V gene are LNHDA and SQIVND (reference sequence). Trimming pared 5 bases from V and 10 bases from J, leaving 11 bases between. The CDR3 bases are TGTGCCAGTAGTCTGGAGGTGGGAAAACTGTTTTTT. It specifies CASSLEVGKLFF.

The rearrangement uses TRBV19 and TRBJ2-1; 9 nucleotides align to TRBD1. The CDR3 spans 15 residues. With 6 bases clipped from V and 4 bases from J, the junction kept 7 bases outside the gene matches. Germline lookup yields CDR1 LNHDA and CDR2 SQIVND (reference sequence). CDR3: CASRGTGGAYNEQFF. CDR3 coding DNA: TGTGCCAGTAGGGGAACAGGGGGCGCATACAATGAGCAGTTCTTC.

Details on this clone: Other DNA sequences from this sample encode an identical CDR3 as well. The gene calls are TRBV7-9 and TRBJ2-7; 9 bases line up with TRBD2. In germline, CDR1 is SEHNR, CDR2 FQNEAQ (reference sequence). CDR3 length: 16 amino acids. V shed 1 base and J 0 bases; nucleotides not matched to a gene: 4. DNA of the CDR3: TGTGCCAGCAGCTTAGGACTAGCGGAATACTCCTACGAGCAGTACTTC. It yields the protein CASSLGLAEYSYEQYF.

The count of this clone is one. CDR3 nucleotides: TGTGCCAGCAGTGGGAGGGTCCGGTTACAAGAGACCCAGTACTTC. Its protein is CASSGRVRLQETQYF. The V gene is TRBV2, the J gene TRBJ2-5, with TRBD2 as a possible D gene (6 bases). The CDR3 consists of 15 residues. Germline CDR1 SNHLY, CDR2 FYNNEI. The V end lost 4 bases, the J end lost 2 bases, and 14 bases lay between the germline ends.

The chain's CDR3 is CASSYLGQGAETQYF. CDR3 DNA sequence: TGTGCCAGCAGTTACCTGGGACAGGGGGCAGAGACCCAGTACTTC. The chain recombines TRBV25-1 with TRBJ2-5; TRBD1 matches at 12 bases. V shed 5 bases and J 4 bases; nucleotides not matched to a gene: 5. The CDR3 is 15 residues long. Germline CDR1 and CDR2: MGHDK and SYGVNS.

CDR3 bases: TGTGCCAGCAGCTTAGCGCGGCTAGCGCCGGGCCAAGAGACCCAGTACTTC. This codes for CASSLARLAPGQETQYF. This chain links TRBV7-8 with TRBJ2-5; D may be TRBD2 (6 bases). The CDR3 totals 17 residues. CDR1 is SGHVS and CDR2 is FQNEAQ in the germline V gene. The ends were cut back, 0 bases at V and 1 base at J, with 15 bases in the middle.

This chain links TRBV7-3 with TRBJ2-2; 7 bases are a match to TRBD1. Looked up from germline, CDR1 is SGHTA and CDR2 is FQGTGA. V dropped 7 bases and J dropped 0; count of bases not matched to a gene: 2. The CDR3 sequence is 14 residues long. Here the CDR3 DNA reads TGTGCCAGCACGACAGGGCCGAACACCGGGGAGCTGTTTTTT. Its translation is CASTTGPNTGELFF.

This clone was seen only once. The chain employs TRBV7-6 and TRBJ1-3, with D unclear. CDR3 size: 15 residues. CDR1 and CDR2 (germline): SGHVS, FNYEAQ. V was shortened by 1 base and J by 1 base, with 8 bases between the two germline ends. CDR3 amino acids: CASSLGLGSGNTIYF. CDR3 in DNA: TGTGCCAGCAGCTTAGGACTCGGATCTGGAAACACCATATATTTT.

The rearrangement uses TRBV9 and TRBJ2-1; D is perhaps TRBD1 (6 bases). Germline V CDR1 and CDR2: SGDLS, YYNGEE. CDR3 size: 16 residues. V was pared by 6 bases and J by 2 bases, with 18 bases between. Here the CDR3 reads CASTPGERTAYNEQFF. For the CDR3, the DNA is TGTGCCAGCACCCCAGGGGAGCGGACGGCCTACAATGAGCAGTTCTTC.

This clone has a single count. J is TRBJ1-4 and V is TRBV12-5; TRBD1 agrees at 7 bases. The J segment lost 6 bases and the V segment lost 1 base, leaving 2 bases of the junction unmatched. The germline CDR1 and CDR2 sequences are LGHNT and FRNRAP. The CDR3 length is 14 residues. The CDR3 sequence is CASGLDRGDEKLFF. DNA of the CDR3: TGTGCTAGTGGTTTGGACAGGGGAGATGAAAAACTGTTTTTT.